This T cell receptor (beta chain) was sequenced for a study of T-cell memory formation after mild COVID-19. Regarding the study as a whole: Some clones that responded turned up in pre-infection memory, which suggests that cross-reactive memory joined in. Whereas later expanders leaned CD4+, clones contracting day 15 to 85 showed a balanced CD4/CD8 makeup.

Constant-segment primers served in 5'RACE that generated TCR alpha and TCR beta cDNA libraries bearing sample barcodes and UMIs. TCRdb redid the calling of the 5' RACE reads with MiXCR, one entry per CDR3 protein. The table has hundreds of thousands of distinct CDR3 sequences, 20% seen once. The table lists this clonotype with a few counts. Its antigen is still unknown. Germline assignment: CDR1 SNHLY and CDR2 FYNNEI. The CDR3 length is 15 residues. V lost 4 bases and J 5 bases, leaving 14 bases between the germline ends. The sample was PBMCs or a T cell subset sorted from them (not recorded which). The TCR originated in an adult woman who had mild COVID-19 (a few samples of this study predate the infection). Cell type and time point are not known. The chain employs TRBV2 and TRBJ1-4; D perhaps matches TRBD1 (5 bases). The CDR3 region has the DNA TGTGCCAGCAGTGCCCAAGGGGTAGTAAATGAAAAACTGTTTTTT. Translation: CASSAQGVVNEKLFF.